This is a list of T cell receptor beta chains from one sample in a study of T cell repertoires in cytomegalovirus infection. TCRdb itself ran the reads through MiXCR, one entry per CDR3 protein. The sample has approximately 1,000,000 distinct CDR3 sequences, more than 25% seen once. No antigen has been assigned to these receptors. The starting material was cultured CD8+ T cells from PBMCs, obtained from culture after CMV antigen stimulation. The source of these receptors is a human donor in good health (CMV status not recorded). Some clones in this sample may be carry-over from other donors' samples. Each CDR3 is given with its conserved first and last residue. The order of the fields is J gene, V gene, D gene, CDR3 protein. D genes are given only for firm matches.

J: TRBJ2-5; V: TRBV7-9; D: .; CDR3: CASSTRDYQETQYF
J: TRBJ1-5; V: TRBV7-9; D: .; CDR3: CASSSGGGGQPQHF
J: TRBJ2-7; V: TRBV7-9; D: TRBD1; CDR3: CASSAGTGPYEQYF
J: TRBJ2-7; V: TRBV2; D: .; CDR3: CASSELSSYEQYF
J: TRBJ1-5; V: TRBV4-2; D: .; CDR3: CASSQDLLLEGQPQHF
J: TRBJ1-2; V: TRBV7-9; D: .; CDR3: CASSSTEAANYGYTF
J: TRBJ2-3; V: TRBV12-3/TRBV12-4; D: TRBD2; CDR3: CASLTSGGIDTQYF
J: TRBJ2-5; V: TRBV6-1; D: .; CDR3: CATRIDRLYQETQYF
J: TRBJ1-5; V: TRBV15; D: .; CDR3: CATSIRQGTQPQHF
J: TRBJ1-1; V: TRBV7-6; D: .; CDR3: CASSPDWGSRSEAFF
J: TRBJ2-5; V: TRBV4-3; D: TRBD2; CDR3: CASSQESGGFQETQYF
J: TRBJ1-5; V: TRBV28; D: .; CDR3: CATSVDSGLQPQHF
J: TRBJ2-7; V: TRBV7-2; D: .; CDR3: CASSLEQDYEQYF
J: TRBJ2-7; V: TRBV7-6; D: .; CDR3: CASSLGQTGLANEQYF
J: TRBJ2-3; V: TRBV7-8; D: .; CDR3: CASSLERDTRVETDTQYF
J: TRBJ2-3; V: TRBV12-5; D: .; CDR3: CASGWGDSTTDTQYF
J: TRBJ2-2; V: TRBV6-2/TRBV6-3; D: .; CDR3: CASSYVGSTGELFF
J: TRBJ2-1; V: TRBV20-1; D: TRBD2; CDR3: CSGGGRSGRGQFF
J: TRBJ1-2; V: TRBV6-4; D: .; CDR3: CATRTLHGYTF
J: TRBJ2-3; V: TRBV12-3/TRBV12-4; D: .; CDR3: CASTLVAGDTQYF
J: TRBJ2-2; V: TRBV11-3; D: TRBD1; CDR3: CASSSWDRANTGELFF
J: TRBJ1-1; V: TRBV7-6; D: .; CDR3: CASRLSGEGANTEAFF
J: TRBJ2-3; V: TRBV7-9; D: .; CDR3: CASSPPTADTQYF
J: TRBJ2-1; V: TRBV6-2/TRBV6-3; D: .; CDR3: CASSYGVGSYNEQFF
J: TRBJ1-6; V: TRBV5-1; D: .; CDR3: CASRESSYNSPLHF
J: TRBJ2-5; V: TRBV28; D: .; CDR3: CASRLDSLQETRYF
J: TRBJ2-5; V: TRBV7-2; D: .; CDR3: CASSTLSEFQETQYF
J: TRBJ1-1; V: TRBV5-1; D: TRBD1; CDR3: CASSLGTGEWDTEAFF
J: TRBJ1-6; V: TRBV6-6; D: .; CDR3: CASSYGDYGSPLHF
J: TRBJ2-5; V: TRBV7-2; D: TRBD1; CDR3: CASRPTGTGGRETQYF
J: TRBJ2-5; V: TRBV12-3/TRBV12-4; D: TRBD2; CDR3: CASLQAGGPAEATQYF
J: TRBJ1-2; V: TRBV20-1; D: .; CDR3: CSARFYGAPLGYTF
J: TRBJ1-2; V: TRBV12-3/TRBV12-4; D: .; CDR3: CASILEQGNYGYTF
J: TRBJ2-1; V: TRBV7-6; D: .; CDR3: CASSPLGETSEQFF
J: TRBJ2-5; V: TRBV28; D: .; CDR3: CANSPDSEGSKTQYF
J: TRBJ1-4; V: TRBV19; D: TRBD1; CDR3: CASSTHRGSTNEKLFF
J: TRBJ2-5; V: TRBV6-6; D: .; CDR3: CASSYAGNQETQYF
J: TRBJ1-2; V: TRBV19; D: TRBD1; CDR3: CASQQGADGYTF
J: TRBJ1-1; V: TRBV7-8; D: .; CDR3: CASTPTEGRSAEAFF